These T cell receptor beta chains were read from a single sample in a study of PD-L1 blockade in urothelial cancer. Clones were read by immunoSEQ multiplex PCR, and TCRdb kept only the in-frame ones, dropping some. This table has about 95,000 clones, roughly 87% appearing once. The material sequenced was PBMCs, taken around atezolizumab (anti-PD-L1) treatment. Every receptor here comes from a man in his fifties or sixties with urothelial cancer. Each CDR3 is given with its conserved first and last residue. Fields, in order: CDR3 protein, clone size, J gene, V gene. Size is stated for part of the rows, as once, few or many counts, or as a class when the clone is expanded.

CASSRDKETQYF,NA,TRBJ2-5,TRBV6-1
CASSPTSNYGYTF,few,TRBJ1-2,TRBV19
CASSLPFGTDTQYF,NA,TRBJ2-3,TRBV11-2
CASSEWAGSYQPQHF,NA,TRBJ1-5,TRBV2
CASSIGLATDTQYF,NA,TRBJ2-3,TRBV7-8
CASSFGGAGNNEQYF,NA,TRBJ2-7,TRBV28
CASRHAGAGANVLTF,once,TRBJ2-6,TRBV7-2
CASSPRDRVGNQPQHF,NA,TRBJ1-5,TRBV18
CASSFRGTTDTQYF,NA,TRBJ2-3,TRBV7-2
CASSLLGTGEAFF,once,TRBJ1-1,TRBV5-6
CASSQDLLETQYF,NA,TRBJ2-5,TRBV4-2
CASSLRDRVEQYF,once,TRBJ2-7,TRBV7-2
CASSKFTGIQQFF,NA,TRBJ2-1,TRBV6-1
CASSLGDYGYTF,once,TRBJ1-2,TRBV5-1
CASSLTENTEAFF,NA,TRBJ1-1,TRBV6-5
CASSPGHRSMNTEAFF,NA,TRBJ1-1,TRBV7-3
CASSVLGRSLDEQFF,NA,TRBJ2-1,TRBV9
CASSSNLPGQSTDTQYF,NA,TRBJ2-3,TRBV7-8
CASSFRDYGYTF,NA,TRBJ1-2,TRBV11-3
CSARADSQYF,NA,TRBJ2-3,TRBV20-1
CASSISLAGGGNEQFF,NA,TRBJ2-1,TRBV19
CASNSGLTYNEQFF,NA,TRBJ2-1,TRBV6-5
CATRDRGPVETQYF,NA,TRBJ2-5,TRBV28
CASSPRTSGHTDTQYF,NA,TRBJ2-3,TRBV21-1
CASSYGSGGNNEQFF,once,TRBJ2-1,TRBV6-5
CASRFGGGPQLSSTDTQYF,once,TRBJ2-3,TRBV10-1
CASSPTGQGKNTIYF,NA,TRBJ1-3,TRBV18
CASLGGLSTDTQYF,NA,TRBJ2-3,TRBV2
CASSLGRVITDTQYF,NA,TRBJ2-3,TRBV13
CASRTGVTYEQYF,few,TRBJ2-7,TRBV6-1
CASSPGVIGYTF,NA,TRBJ1-2,TRBV14
CASSRGTEYEQYF,NA,TRBJ2-7,TRBV7-2
CASSQEPGQGLGNTIYF,NA,TRBJ1-3,TRBV4-1
CASSLAVGAGVSKNIQYF,NA,TRBJ2-4,TRBV5-1
CASSATNPGLAGGSSYEQYF,NA,TRBJ2-7,TRBV28
CASSQDGSGGLKNIQYF,once,TRBJ2-4,TRBV4-1
CASSEAGLGGNTIYF,NA,TRBJ1-3,TRBV2